This is a list of T cell receptor beta chains from one sample in a study of CD4 T cells in relation to SARS-CoV-2 and coronaviruses. TCRdb's table, derived via immunoSEQ multiplex PCR, lists solely in-frame clones and lacks some. The data contain 20,000 to 25,000 clones, about three quarters of them singletons. Their antigens are not known. The specimen was CD4+ T cells from PBMCs, cultured in vitro. These TCRs come from a human donor in good health. CDR3s include the opening cysteine and the closing phenylalanine or tryptophan. Each record gives: V gene, J gene, D gene, clone size, CDR3 DNA, CDR3 protein. The D gene is left open where the match is weak. A row's size may be missing; if present it is once, few, many or a size class.

TRBV27	TRBJ2-7	-	once	TGTGCCAGCAGTTTAGTAGGCGGATCCTACGAGCAGTACTTC	CASSLVGGSYEQYF
TRBV5-8	TRBJ1-3	TRBD1	once	TGTGCCAGCAGCCGAGACAGGGGGTTCTCTGGAAACACCATATATTTT	CASSRDRGFSGNTIYF
TRBV5-1	TRBJ2-7	TRBD2	-	TGCGCCAGCAGCGAGAAACTAGCGGGCACCTACGAGCAGTACTTC	CASSEKLAGTYEQYF
TRBV24-1	TRBJ2-1	-	-	TGTGCCACCCAGTGGCCTAGTTCTGATGAGCAGTTCTTC	CATQWPSSDEQFF
TRBV5-1	TRBJ2-3	-	once	TGCGCCAGCAGCGGGTTTAGCACAGATACGCAGTATTTT	CASSGFSTDTQYF
TRBV27	TRBJ1-5	TRBD1	-	TGTGCCAGCAGTGCCGGGACAGGGGGCAATCAGCCCCAGCATTTT	CASSAGTGGNQPQHF
TRBV7-9	TRBJ2-7	TRBD2	-	TGTGCCAGCAGCGCAAGGGTGGCGGGAGGGAGGAGTAAATACGAGCAGTACTTC	CASSARVAGGRSKYEQYF
TRBV19	TRBJ2-3	TRBD2	few	TGTGCCAGTAACCGGGAGGCTACAGATACGCAGTATTTT	CASNREATDTQYF
TRBV5-6	TRBJ2-7	-	once	TGTGCCAGCAGCTCGGACCGGTGGGGGGCCCCGTACGAGCAGTACTTC	CASSSDRWGAPYEQYF
TRBV28	TRBJ1-1	-	-	TGTGCCAGCAGTGGATCCACGGGGACTGGGACTGAAGCTTTCTTT	CASSGSTGTGTEAFF
TRBV6-5	TRBJ2-7	-	-	TGTGCCAGCAGTTACGGTTGGCAGGGGAGCTCCTACGAGCAGTACTTC	CASSYGWQGSSYEQYF
TRBV6-2/TRBV6-3	TRBJ2-4	-	-	TGTGCCAGCAGTTACTGGGGAGACCAAGGCAACATTCAGTACTTC	CASSYWGDQGNIQYF
TRBV11-3	TRBJ2-3	-	-	TGTGCCAGCAGCCCTCGGGAAAAGGCAGATACGCAGTATTTT	CASSPREKADTQYF
TRBV5-1	TRBJ1-1	TRBD1	-	TGCGCCAGCAGCCCATCGACAGGGGATTTAGAAGCTTTCTTT	CASSPSTGDLEAFF
TRBV5-1	TRBJ2-7	TRBD2	medium-sized	TGCGCCAGCAGCTTAGAAAGCGGGAGCTCCTACGAGCAGTACTTC	CASSLESGSSYEQYF
TRBV5-6	TRBJ1-2	-	few	TGTGCCAGCAGCTTGGGCTGGGACATCGTATACACCTTC	CASSLGWDIVYTF
TRBV6-6	TRBJ1-2	TRBD1	-	TGTGCCAGCAGCCCTCATCTTTGGACAGGCAACTATGGCTACACCTTC	CASSPHLWTGNYGYTF
TRBV6-6	TRBJ2-6	-	large	TGTGCCAGCAGCGTCTTCTCTGGGGCCAACGTCCTGACTTTC	CASSVFSGANVLTF
TRBV11-2	TRBJ2-3	TRBD2	-	TGTGCCAGCAGCTTTTTGGTAGCGGGATCGGGTCGCACAGATACGCAGTATTTT	CASSFLVAGSGRTDTQYF
TRBV6-5	TRBJ1-3	-	-	TGTGCCAGCAGTTACTCGTGGGATACAAGAGGAAACACCATATATTTT	CASSYSWDTRGNTIYF
TRBV10-3	TRBJ1-3	-	-	TGTGCCATCAGTGAGGGGTGGCTGCGAGACTCTGGAAACACCATATATTTT	CAISEGWLRDSGNTIYF
TRBV5-4	TRBJ1-2	TRBD1	once	TGTGCCAGCAGCTTATACGGGACAGGGTCGTCCCGCTATGGCTACACCTTC	CASSLYGTGSSRYGYTF
TRBV24-1	TRBJ2-1	-	few	TGTGCCACCAGTGATTCTGGACGGAGGACCTACAATGAGCAGTTCTTC	CATSDSGRRTYNEQFF
TRBV30	TRBJ2-1	-	few	TGTGCCTGGACAGGGGATAGGATTGAGCAGTTCTTC	CAWTGDRIEQFF
TRBV7-2	TRBJ2-7	-	-	TGTGCCAGCAGCTTAGCGCCGGACACCTACGAGCAGTACTTC	CASSLAPDTYEQYF
TRBV12-3/TRBV12-4	TRBJ1-2	-	-	TGTGCCAGCAGTTTGCAACAGGGACATGGCTACACCTTC	CASSLQQGHGYTF
TRBV14	TRBJ2-3	-	few	TGTGCCAGCAGCCAGCAGCCGAACACAGATACGCAGTATTTT	CASSQQPNTDTQYF
TRBV9	TRBJ1-1	-	-	TGTGCCAGCAGCCTACCCACCTCGGTGCCCACTGAAGCTTTCTTT	CASSLPTSVPTEAFF
TRBV28	TRBJ1-5	-	-	TGTGCCAGCACGCAGGCGTGGGTTCGGCATCAGCCCCAGCATTTT	CASTQAWVRHQPQHF
TRBV20-1	TRBJ1-2	-	-	TGCAGTGCTAGCCTCTACCCCGGCTACACCTTC	CSASLYPGYTF
TRBV2	TRBJ2-7	-	-	TGTGCCACCTGGGACGGGATTACCTACGAGCAGTACTTC	CATWDGITYEQYF
TRBV4-2	TRBJ2-7	TRBD2	-	TGTGCCAGTTCCGGGACTAGCGGATACGAGCAGTACTTC	CASSGTSGYEQYF
TRBV27	TRBJ1-1	-	-	TGTGCCAGCAGTTTATCGAGGCGTGGGACTGAAGCTTTCTTT	CASSLSRRGTEAFF
TRBV4-2	TRBJ2-2	TRBD2	-	TGTGCCAGCAGCCTCGGACTAGCCTTCAACACCGGGGAGCTGTTTTTT	CASSLGLAFNTGELFF
TRBV28	TRBJ1-6	-	-	TGTGCCAGCAGTTTAGCGGGGCGGAATTCACCCCTCCACTTT	CASSLAGRNSPLHF
TRBV5-1	TRBJ1-2	-	large	TGCGCCAGCAGCCCTACAGGGAACTATGGCTACACCTTC	CASSPTGNYGYTF
TRBV14	TRBJ2-1	-	-	TGTGCCAGCAGCCAAGGCGCTAGTAGACCCTCAAATGAGCAGTTCTTC	CASSQGASRPSNEQFF
TRBV7-3	TRBJ2-5	-	-	TGTGCCAGCAGCTTAGGTACCCCCGCGCAAGAGACCCAGTACTTC	CASSLGTPAQETQYF
TRBV5-8	TRBJ1-3	-	-	TGTGCCAGCAGCTTGGGGCAGGGCCTTATATCTGGAAACACCATATATTTT	CASSLGQGLISGNTIYF
TRBV20-1	TRBJ1-5	-	large	TGCAGTGCTAGTTCCAGCAATCAGCCCCAGCATTTT	CSASSSNQPQHF
TRBV4-2	TRBJ1-4	-	few	TGTGCCAGCAGCCAAGGCCCAGGTCCTCACGCTAATGAAAAACTGTTTTTT	CASSQGPGPHANEKLFF
TRBV6-2/TRBV6-3	TRBJ1-1	-	-	TGTGCCAGCAGTTCCACAAAGGAAACTGAAGCTTTCTTT	CASSSTKETEAFF